These 30 T cell receptor beta chains came from one sample sequenced in a study of regulatory T cells in long-lasting Graves disease. Arm-PCR with iRepertoire HTBI primers amplified the CDR3 regions for these TCR beta libraries. TCRdb reprocessed the multiplex PCR reads with MiXCR, giving one entry per CDR3 protein. This sample yields under 350,000 distinct CDR3 sequences, of which around 20% are seen a single time; around three fifths belongs to the top ten. The time point denotes: persistent/refractory GD, antithyroid drugs over 5 years with positive TRAb. PBMC-extracted RNA yielded the TCR library. The input for sequencing was peripheral blood mononuclear cells (PBMCs), taken when the disease was refractory, from a patient treated with antithyroid drugs. These receptors originate from a female donor with Graves disease.

To note about this clonotype: This may be a read error, as it is one base from a much larger clone. The chain combines TRBV9 with TRBJ1-4; no clear D. V was clipped by 0 bases and J by 3 bases, with 9 bases between them. CDR1 is SGDLS, CDR2 YYNGEE, per germline. This CDR3 region has 15 residues. The CDR3 sequence is CASSVEGRPNEKLFF. Written as DNA, the CDR3 is TGTGCCAGCAGCGTAGAGGGCAGGCCTAATGAAAAACTGTTTTTT.

The chain combines TRBV7-2 with TRBJ1-4, with 7 bases that match TRBD1. After removal of 2 bases from V and 0 bases from J, the junction contained 6 bases not matched to a gene. Germline-derived CDR1 and CDR2 are SGHTA and FQGNSA. This CDR3 has 17 residues. CDR3 sequence reads: CASSLPKTGATNEKLFF. The CDR3 nucleotides are TGTGCCAGCAGCTTACCGAAAACAGGGGCAACTAATGAAAAACTGTTTTTT.

A word on this clonotype: A much larger clone lies one base from this, so it may be a read error. This chain connects TRBV5-5 to TRBJ2-5; D perhaps matches TRBD2 (5 bases). V shed 5 bases and J shed 3 bases, with 11 bases lying between them. Germline assignment: CDR1 SGHKS and CDR2 YYEKEE (reference sequence). CDR3 size: 13 residues. This CDR3 is CASRLRVEETQYF. DNA for the CDR3: TGTGCCAGCAGATTGCGGGTGGAAGAGACCCAGTACTTC. The complete variable domain, with remaining parts taken from reference TRBV5-5 and TRBJ2-5, reads DAGVTQSPTHLIKTRGQQVTLRCSPISGHKSVSWYQQVLGQGPQFIFQYYEKEERGRGNFPDRFSARQFPNYSSELNVNALLLGDSALYLCASRLRVEETQYFGPGTRLLVL.

V is TRBV30 and J is TRBJ1-6; D unclear. The CDR3 has 13 residues. Germline lookup yields CDR1 GTSNPN and CDR2 SVGIG (reference sequence). Trimming shortened V by 2 bases and J by 7 bases, and 9 bases separated the two germline ends. Here the CDR3 reads CAWSRSGNSPLHF. CDR3 nucleotides: TGTGCCTGGAGTCGGTCAGGAAATTCACCCCTCCACTTT.

About this clonotype itself: The junction departs from germline at one end; a sequencing error may be responsible. The chain couples TRBV7-6 to TRBJ2-5; TRBD2 is a possible D gene (5 bases). Germline V gene lookup returns CDR1 SGHVS and CDR2 FNYEAQ. This CDR3 contains 15 residues. CDR3 sequence: CASRLVRGEAETQYF. Here the CDR3 DNA reads TGTGCCAGCAGATTAGTTCGGGGAGAGGCCGAGACCCAGTACTTC.

This clonotype was recorded at least ten times. The V call is TRBV27, the J call TRBJ2-2; D gene ambiguous. The germline V gene has CDR1 MNHEY and CDR2 SMNVEV (reference sequence). CDR3 length: 13 amino acids. The V end was cut by 0 bases, the J end by 3 bases, with 2 bases between. The CDR3 region has the DNA TGTGCCAGCAGTTTATCCGACACCGGGGAGCTGTTTTTT. Encoded protein: CASSLSDTGELFF.

Only a few counts were recorded for this clonotype. The chain joins TRBV20-1 to TRBJ2-1, with TRBD2 identical over 9 bases. CDR1 is DFQATT and CDR2 is SNEGSKA in the germline V gene (reference sequence). J gave up 6 bases and V 0 bases, and 3 bases lay outside the gene matches. This CDR3 is 14 amino acids long. The CDR3 region is CSARDVSGSNEQFF. The CDR3 region has the DNA TGCAGTGCTAGAGATGTTAGCGGGAGCAATGAGCAGTTCTTC.

V gene TRBV6-1 combines with J gene TRBJ2-1; 8 bases match TRBD2. J lost 6 bases, V lost 6 bases, and 10 bases had no gene match. The CDR3 runs 15 residues. In germline, CDR1 is MNHNS, CDR2 SASEGT. The CDR3 coding sequence is TGTGCCAGCAGCTCCCCGGGACTAGAGGTCAATGAGCAGTTCTTC. It specifies CASSSPGLEVNEQFF.

This clonotype has only a few counts. V gene TRBV6-2 or TRBV6-3 combines with J gene TRBJ1-3; D unclear. The CDR3 spans 16 residues. The germline gives CDR1 MNHEY, CDR2 SVGEGT. Trimming cost V 0 bases and J 0 bases, with 9 bases left between them. As DNA, the CDR3 is TGTGCCAGCAGTTACTCGAAGTGGATCTCTGGAAACACCATATATTTT. It yields the protein CASSYSKWISGNTIYF.

This clonotype was recorded many times. The chain has TRBV6-1 and TRBJ1-5; TRBD1 agrees at 8 bases. Germline values: CDR1 MNHNS, CDR2 SASEGT. The CDR3 loop spans 19 amino acids. Trimming took 5 bases from V and 0 from J; bases not matched to a gene: 15. CDR3 DNA: TGTGCCAGCAGTACAAAGACAGGGGCATTCATCTATAGCAATCAGCCCCAGCATTTT. Protein: CASSTKTGAFIYSNQPQHF.

The rearrangement uses TRBV5-8 and TRBJ1-4; no firm D call. CDR1 is SGHTS, CDR2 YDEGEE, per germline. V gave up 3 bases and J gave up 8 bases, with 11 bases separating them. The CDR3 has 13 residues. CDR3 residues: CASSWEPGEKLFF. The CDR3 region has the DNA TGTGCCAGCAGCTGGGAGCCTGGGGAAAAACTGTTTTTT.

A remark on this clonotype: A single base separates this from a much larger clone, so it may be a read error. The chain is built from TRBV9 and TRBJ2-5; D is unclear. Germline CDR1 and CDR2: SGDLS and YYNGEE. The CDR3 has 13 amino acids. Here the CDR3 reads CASSADQEETRYF. The CDR3 DNA reads TGTGCCAGCAGTGCCGACCAGGAAGAGACCCGGTACTTC.

This clonotype was counted between two and nine times. The chain links TRBV7-6 to TRBJ1-4; TRBD1 agrees at 7 bases. CDR3 length: 17 residues. Germline V CDR1 and CDR2: SGHVS, FNYEAQ. With V trimmed by 5 bases and J by 3 bases, 12 bases remained unmatched. The DNA for the CDR3 is TGTGCCAGCAGCCCAAGACAGGGTGGGGTTGCTAATGAAAAACTGTTTTTT. This translates into CASSPRQGGVANEKLFF.

The J gene is TRBJ2-4, the V gene TRBV20-1, with 7 bases matching TRBD2. Germline CDR1 reads DFQATT; CDR2 reads SNEGSKA (reference sequence). The V gene end was trimmed by 5 bases and the J gene end by 0 bases; junction bases not matched to a gene: 10. This CDR3 contains 16 residues. In DNA, the CDR3 is TGCAGTGCTCGAAGCCTAGCGGACCAAGCCAAAAACATTCAGTACTTC. This translates into CSARSLADQAKNIQYF.

This rearrangement joins TRBV10-2 to TRBJ2-5, with D perhaps TRBD1 (6 bases). The length of the CDR3 is 13 residues. V shed 6 bases and J shed 0 bases, with 8 bases lying between them. Per the germline V gene, CDR1 is WSHSY and CDR2 is SAAADI. The CDR3 reads CASRRGNQETQYF. The CDR3 nucleotides read TGCGCCAGCAGAAGGGGGAACCAAGAGACCCAGTACTTC.

This clonotype was observed many times. CDR3 sequence: CASSLPVLHLGYTF. The CDR3 DNA reads TGTGCCAGCAGCTTACCAGTCCTTCACTTGGGCTACACCTTC. The chain employs TRBV7-2 and TRBJ1-2; D gene uncertain. This CDR3 comprises 14 residues. V lost 2 bases and J lost 8, with 15 bases in between. Germline values: CDR1 SGHTA, CDR2 FQGNSA.

As concerns this clonotype: A read error may explain this, as a much larger clone is one base away. The chain combines TRBV30 with TRBJ2-7, with TRBD1 as a possible D gene (6 bases). The germline V and J ends were trimmed by 5 bases and 3 bases, with 8 bases remaining between them. This CDR3 has 11 residues. The V gene's germline CDR1 is GTSNPN and CDR2 SVGIG (reference sequence). The CDR3 sequence is CAWEQGYEQYF. DNA of the CDR3: TGTGCCTGGGAACAGGGCTACGAGCAGTACTTC.

This clonotype occurred a few times. This chain joins TRBV29-1 and TRBJ1-2; a weak D match, TRBD1 (5 bases). The CDR3 spans 13 residues. Deletions cut 6 bases from V and 0 bases from J, with 11 bases between. The germline CDR1 and CDR2 sequences are SQVTM and ANQGSEA. CDR3 loop: CSVRDRANYGYTF. As DNA, the CDR3 is TGCAGCGTACGGGACCGAGCTAACTATGGCTACACCTTC.

The chain links TRBV11-3 to TRBJ2-4; D is possibly TRBD1 (7 bases). The V gene lost 1 base and the J gene lost 0 bases, with 19 bases spanning the gap. The CDR3 is 19 amino acids. Germline V gene lookup returns CDR1 SGHNT and CDR2 YENEEA. The DNA for the CDR3 is TGTGCCAGCAGCTTAGTTCCGGACAGGAGGGATTTAGCCAAAAACATTCAGTACTTC. Translating it yields CASSLVPDRRDLAKNIQYF.

J is TRBJ2-1 and V is TRBV3-1, with D hard to call. Between the trimmed V and J ends, which lost 1 base and 10 bases, there was a span of 20 bases. CDR1 is LGHDT and CDR2 is YNNKEL in the germline V gene (reference sequence). This CDR3 has 16 residues. The CDR3 here is CASSQVAGTPFGEQFF. For the CDR3, the DNA is TGTGCCAGCAGCCAAGTCGCAGGAACGCCGTTTGGAGAGCAGTTCTTC.

This clonotype was seen more than once but under ten times. The V and J genes are TRBV28 and TRBJ2-5; a weak D match, TRBD1 (5 bases). Trimming took off 5 bases at V and 1 base at J, with 8 bases between the two ends. Germline lookup yields CDR1 MDHEN and CDR2 SYDVKM. This CDR3 contains 13 residues. The CDR3 DNA sequence: TGTGCCAGCAGTCACAGGTTCCAAGAGACCCAGTACTTC. Translation: CASSHRFQETQYF.

The chain uses TRBV15 and TRBJ2-3; the match to TRBD2 covers 14 bases. The CDR3 covers 15 residues. Per germline, CDR1 LNHNV and CDR2 YYDKDF (reference sequence). Germline trimming cut 3 bases from V and 6 bases from J; bases unmatched to any gene: 2. CDR3 in amino acids: CATSRGLAGEDTQYF. The CDR3 DNA reads as TGTGCCACCAGCAGGGGACTAGCGGGAGAGGATACGCAGTATTTT.

In this sample, this clonotype turned up many times. This chain uses TRBV6-2 or TRBV6-3 with TRBJ2-1; D is possibly TRBD1 (6 bases). Trimming took 0 bases from V and 0 from J, leaving 12 bases between them. Germline-derived CDR1 and CDR2 are MNHEY and SVGEGT. The CDR3 totals 17 residues. The chain's CDR3 is CASSYSRGPSSYNEQFF. CDR3 DNA: TGTGCCAGCAGTTACTCCAGGGGCCCCAGCTCCTACAATGAGCAGTTCTTC.

This clonotype occurred many times. CDR3 nucleotide sequence: TGTGCCAGCAGCCACCCACAGGGAGGTTCACCCCTCCACTTT. Its protein product is CASSHPQGGSPLHF. The chain employs TRBV7-9 and TRBJ1-6; TRBD1 might be the D (6 bases). Germline CDR1 is SEHNR and CDR2 is FQNEAQ (reference sequence). Trimming removed 5 bases from V and 9 bases from J, with 14 bases in between. The CDR3 consists of 14 residues.

The chain recombines TRBV6-2 or TRBV6-3 with TRBJ2-4; either TRBD1 or TRBD2 may fit D (6 bases each). The CDR3 totals 14 residues. Germline V gene sequence: CDR1 MNHEY, CDR2 SVGEGT. V lost 5 bases and J lost 7, with 15 bases in between. The CDR3 reads CASSERGVPNIQYF. DNA of the CDR3: TGTGCCAGCAGTGAAAGGGGGGTCCCGAACATTCAGTACTTC.

This clonotype was counted only a few times. The chain carries TRBV12-3 or TRBV12-4 and TRBJ2-3; no definite D call. CDR3 size: 11 residues. V lost 6 bases, J lost 7 bases, and 8 bases lay in between. The CDR3 nucleotides are TGTGCCAGCAGCCCCTCCAATACGCAGTATTTT. Translated, it gives CASSPSNTQYF.

This clonotype has just a few counts. J is TRBJ1-5 and V is TRBV19; the D is unclear. The CDR3 consists of 12 residues. Per germline, CDR1 LNHDA and CDR2 SQIVND (reference sequence). Trimming left V 2 bases short and J 6 bases short, with 5 bases between. This CDR3 reads CASSIMGQPQHF. The CDR3 coding sequence is TGTGCCAGTAGTATAATGGGTCAGCCCCAGCATTTT.

This clonotype was detected ten times or more. This rearrangement joins TRBV6-4 to TRBJ1-1; D ambiguous. The CDR3 runs to 15 residues. Germline-derived CDR1 and CDR2 are MRHNA and SNTAGT. Trimming removed 4 bases at V and 1 base at J, with 13 bases between. CDR3 coding DNA: TGTGCCAGCAGTGGTAAGTGGACGGCGAACACTGAAGCTTTCTTT. This sequence encodes CASSGKWTANTEAFF.

With regard to this clonotype: A much larger clone differs from this one at a single base, so this may be a read error. This chain uses TRBV11-2 with TRBJ2-1; 8 bases line up with TRBD2. Germline-derived CDR1 and CDR2 are SGHAT and FQNNGV. CDR3 size: 18 residues. The J segment lost 10 bases and the V segment lost 5 bases, leaving 22 bases of the junction unmatched. Here the CDR3 reads CASSRLTSGPTRGYEQFF. CDR3 sequence (DNA): TGTGCCAGCAGCCGACTTACTAGCGGCCCCACCCGTGGCTACGAGCAGTTCTTC.

Notes on this clonotype: A read error may be the cause here, since a much bigger clone is one base away. This sequence joins TRBV12-3 or TRBV12-4 and TRBJ2-2; D gene uncertain. This CDR3 is built from 15 residues. Trimming left V 5 bases short and J 4 bases short, with 14 bases between. This CDR3 reads CASSGRGTSTGELFF. CDR3 nucleotides: TGTGCCAGCAGTGGCAGAGGAACGAGCACCGGGGAGCTGTTTTTT.